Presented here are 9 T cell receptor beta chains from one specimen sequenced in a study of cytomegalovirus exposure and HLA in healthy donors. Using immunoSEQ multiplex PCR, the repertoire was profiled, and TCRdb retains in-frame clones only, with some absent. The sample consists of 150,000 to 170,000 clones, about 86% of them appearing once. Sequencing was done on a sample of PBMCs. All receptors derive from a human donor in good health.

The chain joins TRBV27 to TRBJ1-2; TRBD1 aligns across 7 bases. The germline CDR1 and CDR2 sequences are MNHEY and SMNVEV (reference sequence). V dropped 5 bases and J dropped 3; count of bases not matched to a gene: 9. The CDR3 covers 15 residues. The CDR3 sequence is CASSPNTGDDYGYTF. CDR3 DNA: TGTGCCAGCAGTCCGAACACAGGGGACGACTATGGCTACACCTTC.

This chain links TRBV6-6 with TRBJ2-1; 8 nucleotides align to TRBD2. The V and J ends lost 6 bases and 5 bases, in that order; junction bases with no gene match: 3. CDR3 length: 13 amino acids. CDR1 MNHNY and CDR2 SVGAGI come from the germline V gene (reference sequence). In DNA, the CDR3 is TGTGCCAGCAGCGAACTAGCGGACAATGAGCAGTTCTTC. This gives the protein CASSELADNEQFF.

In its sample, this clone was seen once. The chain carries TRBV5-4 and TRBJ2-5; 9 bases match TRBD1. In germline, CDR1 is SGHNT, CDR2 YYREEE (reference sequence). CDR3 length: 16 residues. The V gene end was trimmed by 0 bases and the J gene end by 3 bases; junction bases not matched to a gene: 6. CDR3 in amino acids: CASSLAQGARKETQYF. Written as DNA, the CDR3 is TGTGCCAGCAGCTTGGCACAGGGGGCGCGAAAAGAGACCCAGTACTTC.

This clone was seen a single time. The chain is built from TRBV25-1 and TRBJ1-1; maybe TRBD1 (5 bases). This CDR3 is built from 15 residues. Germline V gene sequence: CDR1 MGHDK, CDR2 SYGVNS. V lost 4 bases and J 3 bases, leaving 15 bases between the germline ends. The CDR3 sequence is CASSVAGFADTEAFF. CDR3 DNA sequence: TGTGCCAGCAGTGTCGCAGGGTTTGCGGACACTGAAGCTTTCTTT.

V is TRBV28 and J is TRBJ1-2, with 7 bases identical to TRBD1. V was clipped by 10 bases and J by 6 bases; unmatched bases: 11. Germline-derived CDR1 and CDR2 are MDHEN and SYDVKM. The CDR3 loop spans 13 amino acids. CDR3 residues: CATSTGYGNGYTF. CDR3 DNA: TGTGCCACGTCGACAGGGTATGGAAATGGCTACACCTTC.

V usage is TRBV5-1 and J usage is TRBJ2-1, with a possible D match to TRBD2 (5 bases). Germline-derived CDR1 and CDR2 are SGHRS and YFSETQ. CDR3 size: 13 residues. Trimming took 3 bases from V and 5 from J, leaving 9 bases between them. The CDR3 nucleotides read TGCGCCAGCAGCTCAACCGGGAACAATGAGCAGTTCTTC. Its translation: CASSSTGNNEQFF.

The CDR3 protein is CASSVAENYEQYF. The CDR3 nucleotides are TGTGCCAGCAGTGTAGCGGAAAACTACGAGCAGTACTTC. The chain couples TRBV28 to TRBJ2-7; weak D call: TRBD2 (6 bases). The CDR3 contains 13 residues. The V end lost 5 bases, the J end lost 3 bases, and 11 bases lay between the germline ends. Germline assignment: CDR1 MDHEN and CDR2 SYDVKM.

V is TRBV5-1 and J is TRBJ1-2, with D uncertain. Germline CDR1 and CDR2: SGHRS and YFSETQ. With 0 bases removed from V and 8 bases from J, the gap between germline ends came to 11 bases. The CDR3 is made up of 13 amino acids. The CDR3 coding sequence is TGCGCCAGCAGCTTGGCAGGTACCCTCGGCTACACCTTC. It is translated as CASSLAGTLGYTF.

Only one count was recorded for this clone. The CDR3 protein is CASSRGGSTNEKLFF. CDR3 DNA sequence: TGTGCCAGCAGCCGGGGAGGGTCAACTAATGAAAAACTGTTTTTT. The genes are TRBV7-9 and TRBJ1-4; no definite D call. V was trimmed by 5 bases and J by 0 bases, leaving 10 bases between them. This CDR3 contains 15 residues. Germline assignment: CDR1 SEHNR and CDR2 FQNEAQ (reference sequence).